The rows below give T cell receptor beta chains drawn from one sample of a study of human T cells and chemical hapten exposure. TCRdb re-called the RACE reads through MiXCR, storing one row per CDR3 protein. The table includes some 64,000 distinct CDR3 sequences, 9.5% to 11% detected once. The sequencing used whole blood, collected in connection with sensitization to the hapten diphenylcyclopropenone (DPC). These receptors originate from a woman under 40 with alopecia areata. Some clones in this sample may be carry-over from other donors' samples. The CDR3 runs from the conserved cysteine through the conserved F or W. A D gene is named only where the DNA matches it firmly. A row's size may be missing; if present it is once, few, many or a size class.

clone_size d_call j_call v_call cdr3_nt cdr3_aa
many NA TRBJ2-6 TRBV29-1 TGCAGCGTTCTATCAAATTTGGGATCTGGGGCCAACGTCCTGACTTTC CSVLSNLGSGANVLTF
few NA TRBJ1-5 TRBV28 TGTGCCAGCATAAGGATCGCTAGCAATCAGCCCCAGCATTTT CASIRIASNQPQHF
few NA TRBJ2-7 TRBV18 TGTGCCAGCTCACCACCCTCAGGAACCTACGAGCAGTACTTC CASSPPSGTYEQYF
many NA TRBJ2-7 TRBV20-1 TGCAGTGTCGGGCAGTTCTCCTACGAGCAGTACTTC CSVGQFSYEQYF
many TRBD2 TRBJ2-1 TRBV29-1 TGCAGCGCCTTCCTGGCGGGGGGATACAATGAGCAGTTCTTC CSAFLAGGYNEQFF
NA TRBD2 TRBJ2-7 TRBV29-1 TGCAGCGTCAACGGGGCTAGCGGGAGTAATGGGCAGTACTTC CSVNGASGSNGQYF
NA TRBD2 TRBJ2-7 TRBV5-3 TGTGCCAGAAGCCCCACAACGACTAGCGATAACTCCTACGAGCAGTACTTC CARSPTTTSDNSYEQYF
NA NA TRBJ2-4 TRBV29-1 TGCAGCGTTGAATTCGTTAACATTCAGTACTTC CSVEFVNIQYF
NA NA TRBJ2-7 TRBV20-1 TGCAGTGGTGGGCTCGAGCAGTACTTC CSGGLEQYF
NA NA TRBJ1-2 TRBV28 TGTGCCAGCAGATCACAGGGTCCTATAGGCTACACCTTC CASRSQGPIGYTF
many NA TRBJ2-3 TRBV2 TGTGCCAGCATTTGGACGCCAAGCACAGATACGCAGTATTTT CASIWTPSTDTQYF